Detailed here is one T cell receptor beta chain. This entry comes from a study of blood T cells in healthy people across ages. From germline, CDR1 is MNHEY and CDR2 SVGEGT. There are 14 residues in the CDR3. The germline V and J ends were trimmed by 0 bases and 6 bases, with 9 bases remaining between them. Through a sample-barcoded 5' primer and a J-beta primer mix, a second PCR was run for roughly 6 to 12 cycles. Each CDR3 protein gets one entry after TCRdb re-called the 5' RACE reads with MiXCR. The sample records about 830,000 distinct CDR3 sequences, 55% to 70% being singletons. The chain has TRBV6-2 or TRBV6-3 and TRBJ1-5; the D gene is possibly TRBD1 (6 bases). The TCR originated in a man aged 25-45 years in good health. Sequencing input: blood. The CDR3 loop reads CASSYSGGGQPQHF. CDR3 DNA sequence: TGTGCCAGCAGTTACTCAGGAGGGGGTCAGCCCCAGCATTTT.